The next 3 T cell receptor beta chains were all read from a single sample in a study of cytomegalovirus exposure and HLA in healthy donors. The primer mix had 60 Vbeta and 13 Jbeta primers. Measured with immunoSEQ multiplex PCR; TCRdb has only the in-frame clones, and not every one. This table holds more than 95,000 clones, roughly 72% found once. Sequencing was performed on PBMCs. The receptors stem from a middle-aged man in good health and CMV-seropositive.

V usage is TRBV29-1 and J usage is TRBJ1-1, with 8 nucleotides matching TRBD1. Germline values: CDR1 SQVTM, CDR2 ANQGSEA. This CDR3 contains 14 residues. The V and J ends lost 6 bases and 0 bases, in that order; junction bases with no gene match: 6. CDR3 in amino acids: CSVALTGVNTEAFF. The CDR3 DNA reads as TGCAGCGTCGCCCTGACAGGGGTGAACACTGAAGCTTTCTTT.

This chain connects TRBV7-8 to TRBJ1-5, with D unresolved. Germline CDR1 and CDR2: SGHVS and FQNEAQ. The V gene lost 1 base and the J gene lost 4 bases, with 8 bases spanning the gap. The CDR3 is 14 residues long. Here the CDR3 reads CASSLGSGNQPQHF. CDR3 coding DNA: TGTGCCAGCAGCTTAGGGTCAGGAAATCAGCCCCAGCATTTT.

The rearrangement joins TRBV15 to TRBJ2-2; 9 bases are a match to TRBD2. CDR1 is LNHNV and CDR2 is YYDKDF in the germline V gene (reference sequence). This CDR3 contains 14 residues. V lost 11 bases, J lost 4 bases, and 8 bases stayed unmatched. The CDR3 loop reads CALRSSGSTGELFF. CDR3 DNA: TGTGCCCTCCGGAGTAGCGGGAGCACCGGGGAGCTGTTTTTT. Based on the CDR3 plus reference TRBV15 and TRBJ2-2, the full variable domain is DAMVIQNPRYQVTQFGKPVTLSCSQTLNHNVMYWYQQKSSQAPKLLFHYYDKDFNNEADTPDNFQSRRPNTSFCFLDIRSPGLGDTAMYLCALRSSGSTGELFFGEGSRLTVL.